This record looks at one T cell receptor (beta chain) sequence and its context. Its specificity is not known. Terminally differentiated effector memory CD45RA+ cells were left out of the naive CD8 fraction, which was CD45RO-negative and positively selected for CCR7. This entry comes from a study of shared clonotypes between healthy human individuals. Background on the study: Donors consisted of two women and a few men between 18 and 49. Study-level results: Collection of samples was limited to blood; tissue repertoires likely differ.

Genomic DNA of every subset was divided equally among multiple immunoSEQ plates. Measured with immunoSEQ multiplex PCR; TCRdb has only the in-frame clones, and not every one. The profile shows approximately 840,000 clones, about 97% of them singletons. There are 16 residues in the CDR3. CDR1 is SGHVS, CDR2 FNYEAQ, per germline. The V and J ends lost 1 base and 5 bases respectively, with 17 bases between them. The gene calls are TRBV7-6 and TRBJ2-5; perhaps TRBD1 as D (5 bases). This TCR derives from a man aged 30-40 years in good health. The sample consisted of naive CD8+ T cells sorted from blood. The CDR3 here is CASSLVQGLGPETQYF. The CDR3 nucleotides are TGTGCCAGCAGCTTAGTCCAGGGTTTGGGTCCGGAGACCCAGTACTTC.